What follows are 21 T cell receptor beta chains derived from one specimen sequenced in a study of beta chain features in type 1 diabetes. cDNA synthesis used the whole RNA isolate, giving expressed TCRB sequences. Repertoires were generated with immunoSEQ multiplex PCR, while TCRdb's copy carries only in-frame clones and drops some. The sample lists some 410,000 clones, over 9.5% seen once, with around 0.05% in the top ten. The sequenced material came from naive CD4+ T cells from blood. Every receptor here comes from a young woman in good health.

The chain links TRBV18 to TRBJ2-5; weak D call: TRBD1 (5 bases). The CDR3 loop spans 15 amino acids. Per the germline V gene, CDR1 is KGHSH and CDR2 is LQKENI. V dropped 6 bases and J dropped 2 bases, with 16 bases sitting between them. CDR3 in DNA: TGTGCCAGCTCCAATCAAAGGGGCGCACAAGAGACCCAGTACTTC. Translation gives CASSNQRGAQETQYF.

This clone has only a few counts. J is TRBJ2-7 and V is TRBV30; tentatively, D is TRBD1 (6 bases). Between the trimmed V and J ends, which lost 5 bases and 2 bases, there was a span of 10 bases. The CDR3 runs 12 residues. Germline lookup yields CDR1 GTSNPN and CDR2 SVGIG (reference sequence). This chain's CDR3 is CAWARQAYEQYF. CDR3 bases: TGTGCCTGGGCTAGACAGGCCTACGAGCAGTACTTC.

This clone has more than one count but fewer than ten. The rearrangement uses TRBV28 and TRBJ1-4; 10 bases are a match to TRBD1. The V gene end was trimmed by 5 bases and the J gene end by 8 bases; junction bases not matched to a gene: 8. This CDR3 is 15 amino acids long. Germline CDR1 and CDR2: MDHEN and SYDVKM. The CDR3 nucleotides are TGTGCCAGCAGTGGCGGGACAGGGGTATACGAAAAACTGTTTTTT. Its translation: CASSGGTGVYEKLFF. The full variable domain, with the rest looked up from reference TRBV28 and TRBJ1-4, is DVKVTQSSRYLVKRTGEKVFLECVQDMDHENMFWYRQDPGLGLRLIYFSYDVKMKEKGDIPEGYSVSREKKERFSLILESASTNQTSMYLCASSGGTGVYEKLFFGSGTQLSVL.

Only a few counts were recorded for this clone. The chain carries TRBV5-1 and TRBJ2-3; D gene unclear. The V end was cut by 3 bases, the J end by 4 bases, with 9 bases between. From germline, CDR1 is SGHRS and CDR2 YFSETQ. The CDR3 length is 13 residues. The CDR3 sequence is CASSSISPDTQYF. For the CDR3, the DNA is TGCGCCAGCAGCTCCATATCCCCAGATACGCAGTATTTT.

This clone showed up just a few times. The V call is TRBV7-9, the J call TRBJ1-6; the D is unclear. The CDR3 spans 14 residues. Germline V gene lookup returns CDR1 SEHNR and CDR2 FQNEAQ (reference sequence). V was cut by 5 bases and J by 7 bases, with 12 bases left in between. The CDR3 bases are TGTGCCAGCAGCCTAATTGGGCAGAATTCACCCCTCCACTTT. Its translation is CASSLIGQNSPLHF.

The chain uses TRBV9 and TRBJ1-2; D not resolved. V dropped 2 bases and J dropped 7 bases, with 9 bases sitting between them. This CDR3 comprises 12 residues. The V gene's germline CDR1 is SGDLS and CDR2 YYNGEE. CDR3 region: CASSVWEGGYTF. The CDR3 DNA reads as TGTGCCAGCAGCGTGTGGGAAGGTGGCTACACCTTC.

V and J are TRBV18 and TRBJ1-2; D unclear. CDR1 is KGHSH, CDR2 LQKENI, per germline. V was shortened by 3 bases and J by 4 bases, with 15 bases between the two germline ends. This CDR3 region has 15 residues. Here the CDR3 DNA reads TGTGCCAGCTCACCGTTTCTTCTCCCGTTCTATGGCTACACCTTC. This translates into CASSPFLLPFYGYTF.

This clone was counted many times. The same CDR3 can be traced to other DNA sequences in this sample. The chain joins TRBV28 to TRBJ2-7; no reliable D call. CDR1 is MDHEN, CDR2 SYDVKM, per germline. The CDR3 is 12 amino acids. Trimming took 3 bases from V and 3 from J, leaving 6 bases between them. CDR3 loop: CASSLAGYEQYV. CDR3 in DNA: TGTGCCAGCAGTTTGGCCGGCTACGAGCAGTACGTC.

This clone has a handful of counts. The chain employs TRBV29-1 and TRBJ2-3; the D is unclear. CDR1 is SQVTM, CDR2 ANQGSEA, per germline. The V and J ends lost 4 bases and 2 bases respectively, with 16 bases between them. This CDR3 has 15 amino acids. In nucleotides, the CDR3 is TGCAGCGTTGTATCAAGGCAAGGATACACAGATACGCAGTATTTT. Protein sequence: CSVVSRQGYTDTQYF.

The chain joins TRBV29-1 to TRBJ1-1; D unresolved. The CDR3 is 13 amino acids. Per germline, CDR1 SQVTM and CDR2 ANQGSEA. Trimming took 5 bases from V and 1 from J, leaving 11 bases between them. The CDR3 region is CSVPQTANTEAFF. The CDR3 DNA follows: TGCAGCGTTCCCCAGACGGCGAACACTGAAGCTTTCTTT.

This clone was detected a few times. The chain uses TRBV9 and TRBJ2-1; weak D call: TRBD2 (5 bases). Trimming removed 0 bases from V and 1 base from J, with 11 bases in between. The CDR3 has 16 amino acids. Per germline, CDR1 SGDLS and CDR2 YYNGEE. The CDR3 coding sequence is TGTGCCAGCAGCGTAGATGGTCGGGGTTCCTACAATGAGCAGTTCTTC. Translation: CASSVDGRGSYNEQFF.

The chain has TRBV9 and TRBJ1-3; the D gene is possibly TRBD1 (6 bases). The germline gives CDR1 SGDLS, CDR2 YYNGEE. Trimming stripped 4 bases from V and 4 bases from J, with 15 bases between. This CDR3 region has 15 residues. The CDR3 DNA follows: TGTGCCAGCAGCCTCCTCCCTGGGGGCGGAAACACCATATATTTT. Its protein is CASSLLPGGGNTIYF.

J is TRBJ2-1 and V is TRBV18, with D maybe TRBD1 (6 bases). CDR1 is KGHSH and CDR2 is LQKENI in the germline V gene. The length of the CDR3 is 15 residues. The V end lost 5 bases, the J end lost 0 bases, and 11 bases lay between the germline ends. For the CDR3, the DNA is TGTGCCAGCTCAACTCGGGACAACTCCTACAATGAGCAGTTCTTC. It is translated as CASSTRDNSYNEQFF. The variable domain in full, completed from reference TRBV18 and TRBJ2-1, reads NAGVMQNPRHLVRRRGQEARLRCSPMKGHSHVYWYRQLPEEGLKFMVYLQKENIIDESGMPKERFSAEFPKEGPSILRIQQVVRGDSAAYFCASSTRDNSYNEQFFGPGTRLTVL.

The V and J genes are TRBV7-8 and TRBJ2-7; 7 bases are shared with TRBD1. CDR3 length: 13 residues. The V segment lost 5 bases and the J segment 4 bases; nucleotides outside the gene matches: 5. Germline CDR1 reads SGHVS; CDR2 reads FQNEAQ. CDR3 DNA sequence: TGTGCCAGCAGCACCAGACAGGGTTACGAGCAGTACGTC. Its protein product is CASSTRQGYEQYV.

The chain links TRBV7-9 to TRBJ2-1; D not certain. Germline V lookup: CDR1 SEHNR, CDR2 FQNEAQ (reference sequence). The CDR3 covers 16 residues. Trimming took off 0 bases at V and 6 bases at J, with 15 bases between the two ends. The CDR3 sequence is CASSLALSPSGNEQFF. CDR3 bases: TGTGCCAGCAGCTTAGCCCTTAGCCCTTCAGGCAATGAGCAGTTCTTC.

Here the CDR3 reads CASSSPMGDNTGELFF. The CDR3 nucleotides read TGTGCCAGCAGCTCCCCCATGGGGGATAACACCGGGGAGCTGTTTTTT. The chain joins TRBV11-3 to TRBJ2-2; D may be TRBD1 or TRBD2 (5 bases each). Per the germline V gene, CDR1 is SGHNT and CDR2 is YENEEA. Trimming stripped 4 bases from V and 2 bases from J, with 14 bases between. This CDR3 is 16 amino acids long. Using reference TRBV11-3 and TRBJ2-2 for the parts outside the CDR3, the full variable domain is EAGVVQSPRYKIIEKKQPVAFWCNPISGHNTLYWYLQNLGQGPELLIRYENEEAVDDSQLPKDRFSAERLKGVDSTLKIQPAELGDSAVYLCASSSPMGDNTGELFFGEGSRLTVL.

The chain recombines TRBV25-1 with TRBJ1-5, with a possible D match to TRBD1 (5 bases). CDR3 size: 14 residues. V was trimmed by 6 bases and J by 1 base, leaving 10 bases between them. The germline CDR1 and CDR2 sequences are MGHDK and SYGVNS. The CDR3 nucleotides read TGTGCCAGCAGCCAAACAGGAAGCAATCAGCCCCAGCATTTT. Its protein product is CASSQTGSNQPQHF. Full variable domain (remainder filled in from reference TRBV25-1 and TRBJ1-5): EADIYQTPRYLVIGTGKKITLECSQTMGHDKMYWYQQDPGMELHLIHYSYGVNSTEKGDLSSESTVSRIRTEHFPLTLESARPSHTSQYLCASSQTGSNQPQHFGDGTRLSIL.

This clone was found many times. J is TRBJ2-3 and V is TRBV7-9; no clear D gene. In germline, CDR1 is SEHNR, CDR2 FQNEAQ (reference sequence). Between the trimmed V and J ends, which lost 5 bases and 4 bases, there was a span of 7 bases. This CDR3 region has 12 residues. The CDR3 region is CASSPLSDTQYF. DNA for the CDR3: TGTGCCAGCAGCCCATTGTCAGATACGCAGTATTTT.

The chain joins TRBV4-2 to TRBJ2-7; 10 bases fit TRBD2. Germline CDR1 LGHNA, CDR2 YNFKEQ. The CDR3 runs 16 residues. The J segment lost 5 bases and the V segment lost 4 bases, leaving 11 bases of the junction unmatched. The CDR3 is CASSRGGSGRIHEQYF. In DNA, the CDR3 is TGTGCCAGCAGCCGAGGTGGTAGCGGGAGGATCCACGAGCAGTACTTC.

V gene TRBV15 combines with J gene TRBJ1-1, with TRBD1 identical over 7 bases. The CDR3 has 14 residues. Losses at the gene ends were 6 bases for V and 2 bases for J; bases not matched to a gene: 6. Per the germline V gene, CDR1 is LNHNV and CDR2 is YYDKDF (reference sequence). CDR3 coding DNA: TGTGCCACCAGACGGGGACAGCCAAACACTGAAGCTTTCTTT. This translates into CATRRGQPNTEAFF.

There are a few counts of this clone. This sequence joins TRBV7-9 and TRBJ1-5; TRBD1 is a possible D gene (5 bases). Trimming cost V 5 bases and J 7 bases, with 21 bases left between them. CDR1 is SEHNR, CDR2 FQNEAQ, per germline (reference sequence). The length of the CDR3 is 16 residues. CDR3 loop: CASSPGDSRRYQPQHF. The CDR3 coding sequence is TGTGCCAGCAGCCCGGGGGACTCCCGAAGATACCAGCCCCAGCATTTT.